These 32 T cell receptor beta chains came from one sample sequenced in a study of early T cells in non-severe SARS-CoV-2 infection. TCRdb called the 5' RACE reads again in MiXCR, with one record for every CDR3 protein. The table lists roughly 67,000 distinct CDR3 sequences, 12% of them singletons. Input material: whole blood. These receptors all stem from an adult who was a healthcare worker with PCR-confirmed SARS-CoV-2 infection or an uninfected control (not recorded which).

This chain links TRBV9 with TRBJ2-2, with 9 nucleotides matching TRBD2. Germline V gives CDR1 SGDLS, CDR2 YYNGEE. This CDR3 is 15 amino acids long. J lost 4 bases, V lost 3 bases, and 4 bases had no gene match. The CDR3 region has the DNA TGTGCCAGCAGCGGCCCTAGCGGGGCCACCGGGGAGCTGTTTTTT. It codes for CASSGPSGATGELFF.

The sample holds a few counts of this clonotype. The V and J genes are TRBV6-1 and TRBJ1-6, with D unresolved. The V gene lost 5 bases and the J gene lost 8 bases, with 10 bases spanning the gap. The CDR3 is 13 amino acids. Germline values: CDR1 MNHNS, CDR2 SASEGT. CDR3 coding DNA: TGTGCCAGCAGTCAAAGCTGGGATTCACCCCTCCACTTT. Translated, it gives CASSQSWDSPLHF.

This clonotype was counted a few times. The chain carries TRBV29-1 and TRBJ1-6; 7 bases agree with TRBD1. The germline gives CDR1 SQVTM, CDR2 ANQGSEA. The CDR3 spans 13 residues. CDR3 region: CAIPGQPFSPLHF. Written as DNA, the CDR3 is TGCGCAATCCCGGGACAGCCTTTTTCACCCCTCCACTTT.

This clonotype was seen many times. This chain connects TRBV4-2 to TRBJ1-2; no clear D gene. Germline-derived CDR1 and CDR2 are LGHNA and YNFKEQ. Deletions cut 0 bases from V and 4 bases from J, with 15 bases between. This CDR3 comprises 16 residues. CDR3: CASSQDLEGALYGYTF. CDR3 nucleotide sequence: TGTGCCAGCAGCCAAGATTTGGAGGGTGCCCTCTATGGCTACACCTTC.

This chain uses TRBV5-1 with TRBJ1-2; 7 bases are a match to TRBD1. Germline assignment: CDR1 SGHRS and CDR2 YFSETQ. The CDR3 spans 15 residues. V lost 0 bases and J lost 4; bases outside the gene matches: 6. CDR3 DNA sequence: TGCGCCAGCAGCTTGGAAGGGGGCTCGGGCTATGGCTACACCTTC. Protein: CASSLEGGSGYGYTF.

The rearrangement joins TRBV12-3 or TRBV12-4 to TRBJ2-3; 7 nucleotides agree with TRBD1. The V and J ends lost 4 bases and 5 bases, in that order; junction bases with no gene match: 9. CDR3 length: 15 residues. CDR3 DNA sequence: TGTGCCAGCAGTTGGAAGACAGGGAAGGGAGATACGCAGTATTTT. Amino acid sequence: CASSWKTGKGDTQYF.

This clonotype was seen a few times. The chain couples TRBV7-2 to TRBJ1-2; D remains unclear. The germline V and J ends were trimmed by 5 bases and 7 bases, with 11 bases remaining between them. There are 12 residues in the CDR3. Germline V CDR1 and CDR2: SGHTA, FQGNSA. CDR3 in amino acids: CASSMSLAGYTF. CDR3 DNA sequence: TGTGCCAGCAGCATGAGCCTCGCTGGCTACACCTTC.

This clonotype has more than one count but fewer than ten. This rearrangement joins TRBV5-5 to TRBJ1-2; D is undetermined. V lost 1 base, J lost 8 bases, and 12 bases lay in between. CDR1 SGHKS and CDR2 YYEKEE come from the germline V gene (reference sequence). The CDR3 is 13 amino acids. CDR3 DNA: TGTGCCAGCAGCTTGTCCCCTTCGGCGGGCTACACCTTC. Protein product: CASSLSPSAGYTF.

The rearrangement links TRBV2 to TRBJ1-2; D not certain. Trimming cost V 3 bases and J 5 bases, with 13 bases left between them. This CDR3 is 14 amino acids long. Germline V gene lookup returns CDR1 SNHLY and CDR2 FYNNEI. As DNA, the CDR3 is TGTGCCAGCAGTGATCCCCCCGGGAAATATGGCTACACCTTC. Amino acids: CASSDPPGKYGYTF.

The sample holds a few counts of this clonotype. The chain recombines TRBV5-5 with TRBJ2-5; 9 bases are shared with TRBD1. V trimming: 2 bases; J trimming: 3 bases; junction bases outside the gene matches: 5. Germline V gene sequence: CDR1 SGHKS, CDR2 YYEKEE (reference sequence). The CDR3 has 15 residues. The CDR3 loop reads CASSFWDRVEETQYF. CDR3 nucleotide sequence: TGTGCCAGCAGCTTCTGGGACAGGGTGGAAGAGACCCAGTACTTC.

In this sample, this clonotype turned up many times. The chain recombines TRBV12-3 or TRBV12-4 with TRBJ2-3; D not certain. Trimming pared 4 bases from V and 5 bases from J, leaving 4 bases between. The CDR3 runs to 11 residues. This CDR3 is CASSSLDTQYF. The CDR3 nucleotides read TGTGCCAGCAGTTCCTTAGATACGCAGTATTTT.

This clonotype was recorded a few times. This chain links TRBV5-1 with TRBJ1-1; D call uncertain. V lost 1 base to trimming and J lost 4 bases, with 11 bases between them. The CDR3 loop spans 14 amino acids. CDR1 and CDR2 from the germline V gene are SGHRS and YFSETQ. CDR3 in DNA: TGCGCCAGCAGCTTGTTTCCCTATGGCACTGAAGCTTTCTTT. Encoded protein: CASSLFPYGTEAFF.

This clonotype has more than one count but fewer than ten. The genes are TRBV19 and TRBJ2-4, with TRBD2 matching 12 bases. The V gene end was trimmed by 5 bases and the J gene end by 2 bases; junction bases not matched to a gene: 7. Germline loops: CDR1 LNHDA, CDR2 SQIVND (reference sequence). The CDR3 totals 17 residues. CDR3 residues: CASSPGLAGRTKNIQYF. CDR3 bases: TGTGCCAGTAGTCCCGGACTAGCGGGGAGAACCAAAAACATTCAGTACTTC.

This clonotype has just a few counts. The rearrangement joins TRBV6-2 or TRBV6-3 to TRBJ2-1, with 8 bases that match TRBD1. Per the germline V gene, CDR1 is MNHEY and CDR2 is SVGEGT. J gave up 8 bases and V 8 bases, and 5 bases lay outside the gene matches. The CDR3 contains 12 residues. CDR3 sequence: CASRTGSDEQFF. The CDR3 nucleotides read TGTGCCAGCCGGACAGGGTCTGATGAGCAGTTCTTC.

The chain couples TRBV29-1 to TRBJ2-5; D remains ambiguous. The CDR3 length is 13 residues. Germline V lookup: CDR1 SQVTM, CDR2 ANQGSEA. The V end was cut by 7 bases, the J end by 4 bases, with 16 bases between. CDR3 amino acids: CSARVAAPETQYF. The CDR3 DNA is TGCAGCGCCCGAGTAGCCGCCCCAGAGACCCAGTACTTC.

The V call is TRBV11-2, the J call TRBJ2-2; D gene unclear. Germline V gives CDR1 SGHAT, CDR2 FQNNGV. This CDR3 has 13 residues. Trimming stripped 5 bases from V and 8 bases from J, with 12 bases between. The CDR3: CASSGRWAGELFF. DNA of the CDR3: TGTGCCAGCAGCGGACGCTGGGCTGGGGAGCTGTTTTTT.

This clonotype was observed a handful of times. For the CDR3, the DNA is TGTGCCAGCAGCGTAGTAGGCAGGGGCGACACTGAAGCTTTCTTT. Amino acid sequence: CASSVVGRGDTEAFF. V usage is TRBV9 and J usage is TRBJ1-1, with a tentative D call TRBD1 (6 bases). V was cut by 0 bases and J by 3 bases, with 12 bases left in between. Germline V CDR1 and CDR2: SGDLS, YYNGEE. The CDR3 is 15 amino acids. Variable domain in full (rest from reference TRBV9 and TRBJ1-1): DSGVTQTPKHLITATGQRVTLRCSPRSGDLSVYWYQQSLDQGLQFLIQYYNGEERAKGNILERFSAQQFPDLHSELNLSSLELGDSALYFCASSVVGRGDTEAFFGQGTRLTVV.

This clonotype appeared a few times. The chain recombines TRBV2 with TRBJ2-2, with TRBD1 identical over 9 bases. Per the germline V gene, CDR1 is SNHLY and CDR2 is FYNNEI. V trimming: 6 bases; J trimming: 0 bases; junction bases outside the gene matches: 5. CDR3 length: 16 residues. CDR3 DNA sequence: TGTGCCAGCAGGACAGGGGGTCGAACGAACACCGGGGAGCTGTTTTTT. Encoded protein: CASRTGGRTNTGELFF. Variable domain in full (rest from reference TRBV2 and TRBJ2-2): EPEVTQTPSHQVTQMGQEVILRCVPISNHLYFYWYRQILGQKVEFLVSFYNNEISEKSEIFDDQFSVERPDGSNFTLKIRSTKLEDSAMYFCASRTGGRTNTGELFFGEGSRLTVL.

In this sample, this clonotype turned up many times. The chain is built from TRBV6-2 or TRBV6-3 and TRBJ2-7, with D uncertain. Trimming pared 8 bases from V and 6 bases from J, leaving 20 bases between. The CDR3 has 14 residues. The germline V gene has CDR1 MNHEY and CDR2 SVGEGT. The CDR3, as DNA: TGTGCCAGCCTTAACCCCGACGGCAGAGCCGAGCAGTACTTC. Its protein product is CASLNPDGRAEQYF.

This clonotype was recorded at least ten times. The chain uses TRBV18 and TRBJ2-5; D gene ambiguous. The V and J ends lost 4 bases and 0 bases respectively, with 21 bases between them. The CDR3 covers 18 residues. The germline V gene encodes CDR1 KGHSH and CDR2 LQKENI. The CDR3 DNA reads as TGTGCCAGCTCACGATTCGGCCAGCAAGGAATAAACCAAGAGACCCAGTACTTC. Translating it yields CASSRFGQQGINQETQYF.

The chain is built from TRBV10-3 and TRBJ1-1; the D gene is possibly TRBD1 (6 bases). The CDR3 spans 11 residues. The germline V and J ends were trimmed by 8 bases and 5 bases, with 9 bases remaining between them. The germline CDR1 and CDR2 sequences are ENHRY and SYGVKD. The CDR3: CAIQGRTEAFF. In nucleotides, the CDR3 is TGTGCCATCCAGGGGAGGACTGAAGCTTTCTTT.

The V gene is TRBV29-1, the J gene TRBJ1-1, with TRBD1 as a possible D gene (6 bases). Germline V gives CDR1 SQVTM, CDR2 ANQGSEA. CDR3 size: 13 residues. The CDR3 reads CGAHRDMNTEAFF. The CDR3 DNA reads TGCGGCGCTCACAGGGATATGAACACTGAAGCTTTCTTT.

This clonotype was seen many times. The V and J genes are TRBV7-2 and TRBJ2-3; 7 nucleotides match TRBD2. This CDR3 has 15 amino acids. J gave up 5 bases and V 2 bases, and 7 bases lay outside the gene matches. The germline V gene has CDR1 SGHTA and CDR2 FQGNSA. DNA of the CDR3: TGTGCCAGCAGCTTAAGCGGGGCCTCGGGAGATACGCAGTATTTT. It encodes CASSLSGASGDTQYF. The entire variable domain, with the rest obtained from reference TRBV7-2 and TRBJ2-3, is as follows: GAGVSQSPSNKVTEKGKDVELRCDPISGHTALYWYRQSLGQGLEFLIYFQGNSAPDKSGLPSDRFSAERTGGSVSTLTIQRTQQEDSAVYLCASSLSGASGDTQYFGPGTRLTVL.

This clonotype was found many times. This chain links TRBV20-1 with TRBJ1-2; 9 bases align to TRBD1. The CDR3 spans 14 residues. Looked up from germline, CDR1 is DFQATT and CDR2 is SNEGSKA (reference sequence). J was trimmed by 2 bases and V by 1 base; bases with no gene match: 2. This chain's CDR3 is CSARGDRANYGYTF. CDR3 DNA sequence: TGCAGTGCTAGAGGGGACAGGGCCAACTATGGCTACACCTTC.

The rearrangement links TRBV6-5 to TRBJ1-2, with D unresolved. Trimming took 10 bases from V and 5 from J, leaving 20 bases between them. Germline CDR1 is MNHEY and CDR2 is SVGAGI. This CDR3 spans 14 amino acids. CDR3 loop: CATKEDRLGYGYTF. The CDR3 nucleotides are TGTGCCACAAAAGAGGATCGCCTGGGGTATGGCTACACCTTC.

This clonotype was observed many times. J is TRBJ1-1 and V is TRBV4-3; 7 nucleotides line up with TRBD1. Trimming at V came to 0 bases and at J to 5 bases, leaving 3 bases not matched to a gene. Germline V gene data show CDR1 as LGHNA and CDR2 as YSLEER. The CDR3 covers 14 residues. As DNA, the CDR3 is TGCGCCAGCAGCCAAGACAGGGGGGGAACTGAAGCTTTCTTT. Translated, it gives CASSQDRGGTEAFF.

V and J are TRBV6-8 and TRBJ2-3, with D maybe TRBD1 (6 bases). V lost 11 bases and J 3 bases, leaving 15 bases between the germline ends. Germline lookup yields CDR1 MNHGY and CDR2 SAAAGT. The CDR3 runs 13 residues. CDR3 sequence reads: CAVTGKRTDTQYF. The CDR3 DNA reads as TGTGCCGTTACAGGGAAGAGAACAGATACGCAGTATTTT.

The chain has TRBV3-1 and TRBJ2-3; D could derive from TRBD1 or TRBD2 (5 bases each). This CDR3 is 14 amino acids long. The V and J ends lost 4 bases and 6 bases respectively, with 14 bases between them. Germline V gene lookup returns CDR1 LGHDT and CDR2 YNNKEL (reference sequence). The CDR3 here is CASSPVGDVDTQYF. CDR3 nucleotide sequence: TGTGCCAGCAGCCCCGTGGGGGACGTCGATACGCAGTATTTT.

The J gene is TRBJ2-3, the V gene TRBV20-1; D is uncertain. Germline V lookup: CDR1 DFQATT, CDR2 SNEGSKA (reference sequence). Trimming stripped 6 bases from V and 6 bases from J, with 10 bases between. This CDR3 contains 11 residues. The CDR3, as DNA: TGCAGTGCAGGGTCAGCTGATACGCAGTATTTT. Translation: CSAGSADTQYF.

This clonotype has only a few counts. The chain employs TRBV30 and TRBJ2-7; D is undetermined. Trimming cost V 5 bases and J 0 bases, with 8 bases left between them. Germline assignment: CDR1 GTSNPN and CDR2 SVGIG (reference sequence). The CDR3 spans 12 residues. Written as DNA, the CDR3 is TGTGCCTGGTCTGTCCGCTCCTACGAGCAGTACTTC. It codes for CAWSVRSYEQYF.

This chain joins TRBV7-3 and TRBJ2-5; D is uncertain. Per germline, CDR1 SGHTA and CDR2 FQGTGA. The CDR3 totals 13 residues. The V end lost 1 base, the J end lost 4 bases, and 7 bases lay between the germline ends. CDR3 sequence: CASSLIGGETQYF. CDR3 in DNA: TGTGCCAGCAGCTTAATTGGCGGAGAGACCCAGTACTTC.

The gene calls are TRBV5-1 and TRBJ1-5, with unresolved D. This CDR3 has 16 amino acids. V was trimmed by 4 bases and J by 2 bases, leaving 16 bases between them. Germline values: CDR1 SGHRS, CDR2 YFSETQ. The CDR3 nucleotides read TGCGCCAGCAGCCCAGGACGGCCTGGGGGCAATCAGCCCCAGCATTTT. Translation gives CASSPGRPGGNQPQHF.